The TCR beta chain under discussion was sequenced for a study of T cells expressing NK-cell markers. Background on the study: Sequencing covered eight donors, seven HCMV-seropositive and one seronegative.

For each CDR3 protein, TCRdb gives one entry from its re-call of the 5' RACE reads, without DNA. There are 150,000 or so distinct CDR3 sequences in the sample, with around a sixth held by the top ten. Looked up from germline, CDR1 is DFQATT and CDR2 is SNEGSKA (reference sequence). The CDR3 runs 15 residues. This clonotype was sampled from a woman between 18 and 70 years old in good health. The chain recombines TRBV20-1 with TRBJ2-3; TCRdb gives TRBD2 as the D gene, but with no DNA this cannot be confirmed. Material: blood T cells: a sorted CD56 or NKG2C T cell subset, CD4+ or CD8+ T cells, or bulk PBMC T cells (not recorded which). The CDR3 sequence is CSASRTSGSSDTQYF.